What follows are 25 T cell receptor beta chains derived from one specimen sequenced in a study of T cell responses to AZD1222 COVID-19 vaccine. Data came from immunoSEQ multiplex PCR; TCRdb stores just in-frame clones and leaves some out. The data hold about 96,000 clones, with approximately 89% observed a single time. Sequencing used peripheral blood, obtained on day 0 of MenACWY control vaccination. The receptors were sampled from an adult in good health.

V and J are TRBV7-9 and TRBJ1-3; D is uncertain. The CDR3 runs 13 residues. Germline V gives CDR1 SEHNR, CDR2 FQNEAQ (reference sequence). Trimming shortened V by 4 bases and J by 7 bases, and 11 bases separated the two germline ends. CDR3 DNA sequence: TGTGCCAGCAGCTACTTCGCCGGGAACACCATATATTTT. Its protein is CASSYFAGNTIYF. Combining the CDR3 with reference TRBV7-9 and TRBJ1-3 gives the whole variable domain DTGVSQNPRHKITKRGQNVTFRCDPISEHNRLYWYRQTLGQGPEFLTYFQNEAQLEKSRLLSDRFSAERPKGSFSTLEIQRTEQGDSAMYLCASSYFAGNTIYFGEGSWLTVV.

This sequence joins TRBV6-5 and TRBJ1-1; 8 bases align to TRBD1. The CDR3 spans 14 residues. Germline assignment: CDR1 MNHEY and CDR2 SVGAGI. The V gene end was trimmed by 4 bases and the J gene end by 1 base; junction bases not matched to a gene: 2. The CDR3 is CASSSDRANTEAFF. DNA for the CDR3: TGTGCCAGCAGTTCGGACAGGGCGAACACTGAAGCTTTCTTT.

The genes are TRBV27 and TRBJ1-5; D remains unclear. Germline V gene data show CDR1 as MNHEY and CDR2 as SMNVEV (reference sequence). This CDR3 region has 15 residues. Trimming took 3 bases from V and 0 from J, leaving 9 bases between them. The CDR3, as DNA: TGTGCCAGCAGTTTCATCTGGGATAGCAATCAGCCCCAGCATTTT. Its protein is CASSFIWDSNQPQHF.

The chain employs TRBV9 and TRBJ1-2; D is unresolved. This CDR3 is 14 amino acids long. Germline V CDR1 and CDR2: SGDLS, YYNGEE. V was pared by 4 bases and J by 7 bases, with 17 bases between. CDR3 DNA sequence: TGTGCCAGCAGCCTCACCCGCCTAGGGCCTGGCTACACCTTC. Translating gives CASSLTRLGPGYTF.

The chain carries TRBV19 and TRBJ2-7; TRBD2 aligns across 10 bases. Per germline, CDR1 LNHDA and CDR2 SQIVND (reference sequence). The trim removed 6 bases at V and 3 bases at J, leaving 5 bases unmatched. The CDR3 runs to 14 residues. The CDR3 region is CASSPSGSDYEQYF. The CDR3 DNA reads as TGTGCCAGTAGCCCTAGCGGGAGTGACTACGAGCAGTACTTC.

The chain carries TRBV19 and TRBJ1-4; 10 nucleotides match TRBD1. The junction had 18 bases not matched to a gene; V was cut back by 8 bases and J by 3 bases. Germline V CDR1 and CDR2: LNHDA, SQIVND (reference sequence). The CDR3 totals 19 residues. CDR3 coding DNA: TGTGCCAGTGCGAGGGCACCGGGACAGGGGACTCGTGCTAATGAAAAACTGTTTTTT. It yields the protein CASARAPGQGTRANEKLFF. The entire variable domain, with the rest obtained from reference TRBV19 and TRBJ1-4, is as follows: DGGITQSPKYLFRKEGQNVTLSCEQNLNHDAMYWYRQDPGQGLRLIYYSQIVNDFQKGDIAEGYSVSREKKESFPLTVTSAQKNPTAFYLCASARAPGQGTRANEKLFFGSGTQLSVL.

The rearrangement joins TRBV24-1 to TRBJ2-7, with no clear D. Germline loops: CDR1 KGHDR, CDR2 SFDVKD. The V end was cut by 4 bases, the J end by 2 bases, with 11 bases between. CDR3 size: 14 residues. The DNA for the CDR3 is TGTGCCACCAGTGACCCGCGATGGCCCTACGAGCAGTACTTC. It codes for CATSDPRWPYEQYF.

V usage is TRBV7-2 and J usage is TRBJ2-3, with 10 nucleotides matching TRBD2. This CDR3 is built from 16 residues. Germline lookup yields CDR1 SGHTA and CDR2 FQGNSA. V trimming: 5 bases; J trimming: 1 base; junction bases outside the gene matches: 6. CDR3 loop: CASSDSGRSGTDTQYF. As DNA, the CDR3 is TGTGCCAGCAGCGATAGCGGGAGGAGCGGCACAGATACGCAGTATTTT.

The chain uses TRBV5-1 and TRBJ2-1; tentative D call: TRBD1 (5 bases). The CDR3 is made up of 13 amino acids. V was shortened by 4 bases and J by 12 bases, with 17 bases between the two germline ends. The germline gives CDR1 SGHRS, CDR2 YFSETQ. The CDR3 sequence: CASSGASGRGQFF. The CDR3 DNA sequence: TGCGCCAGCAGCGGAGCCTCGGGTAGGGGGCAGTTCTTC.

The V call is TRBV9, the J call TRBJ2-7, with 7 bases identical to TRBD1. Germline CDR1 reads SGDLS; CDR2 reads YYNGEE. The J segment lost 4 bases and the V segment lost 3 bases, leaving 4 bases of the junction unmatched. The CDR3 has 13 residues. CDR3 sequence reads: CASSGQGMYEQYF. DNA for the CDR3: TGTGCCAGCAGCGGACAGGGTATGTACGAGCAGTACTTC. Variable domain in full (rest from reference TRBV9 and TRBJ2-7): DSGVTQTPKHLITATGQRVTLRCSPRSGDLSVYWYQQSLDQGLQFLIQYYNGEERAKGNILERFSAQQFPDLHSELNLSSLELGDSALYFCASSGQGMYEQYFGPGTRLTVT.

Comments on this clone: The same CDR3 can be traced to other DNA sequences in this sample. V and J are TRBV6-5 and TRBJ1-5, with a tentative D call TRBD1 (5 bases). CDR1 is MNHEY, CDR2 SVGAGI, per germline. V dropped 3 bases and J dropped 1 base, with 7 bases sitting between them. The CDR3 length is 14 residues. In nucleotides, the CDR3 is TGTGCCAGCAGTTATGGGGGAAGCAATCAGCCCCAGCATTTT. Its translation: CASSYGGSNQPQHF.

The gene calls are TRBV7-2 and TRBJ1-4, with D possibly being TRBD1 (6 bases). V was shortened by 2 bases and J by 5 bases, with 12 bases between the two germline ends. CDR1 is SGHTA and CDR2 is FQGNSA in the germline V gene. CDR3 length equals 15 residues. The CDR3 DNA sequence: TGTGCCAGCAGCTTATTCAGGACAGAGAATGAAAAACTGTTTTTT. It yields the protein CASSLFRTENEKLFF.

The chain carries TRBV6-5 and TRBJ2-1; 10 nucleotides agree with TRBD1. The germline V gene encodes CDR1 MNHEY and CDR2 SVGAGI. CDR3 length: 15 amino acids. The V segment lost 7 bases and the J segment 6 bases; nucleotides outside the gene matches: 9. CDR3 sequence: CASKAGQGLGNEQFF. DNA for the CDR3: TGTGCCAGCAAGGCGGGACAGGGGCTGGGCAATGAGCAGTTCTTC.

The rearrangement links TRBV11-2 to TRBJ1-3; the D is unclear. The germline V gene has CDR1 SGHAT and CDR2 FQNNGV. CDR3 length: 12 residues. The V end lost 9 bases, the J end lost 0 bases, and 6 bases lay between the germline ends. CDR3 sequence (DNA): TGTGCCAGTGTTAGCTCTGGAAACACCATATATTTT. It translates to CASVSSGNTIYF.

CDR3 sequence reads: CASSTGQGGQPQHF. In DNA form, the CDR3 reads TGTGCCAGCAGCACTGGACAGGGAGGCCAGCCCCAGCATTTT. V and J are TRBV7-8 and TRBJ1-5; 8 nucleotides agree with TRBD1. The germline V gene has CDR1 SGHVS and CDR2 FQNEAQ. The CDR3 has 14 residues. V lost 5 bases to trimming and J lost 7 bases; unmatched junction nucleotides: 7.

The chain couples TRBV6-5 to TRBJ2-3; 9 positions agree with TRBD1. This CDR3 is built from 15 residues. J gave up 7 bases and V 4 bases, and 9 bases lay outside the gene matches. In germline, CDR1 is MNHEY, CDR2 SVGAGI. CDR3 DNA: TGTGCCAGCAGTTTCCCGACAGGGGGATCTTATACGCAGTATTTT. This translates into CASSFPTGGSYTQYF.

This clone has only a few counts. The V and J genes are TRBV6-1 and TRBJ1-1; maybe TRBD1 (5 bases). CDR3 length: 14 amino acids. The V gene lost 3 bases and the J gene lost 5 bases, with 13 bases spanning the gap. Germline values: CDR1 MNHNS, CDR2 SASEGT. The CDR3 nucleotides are TGTGCCAGCAGTGAGGGCCGGAGGGGTACTGAAGCTTTCTTT. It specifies CASSEGRRGTEAFF.

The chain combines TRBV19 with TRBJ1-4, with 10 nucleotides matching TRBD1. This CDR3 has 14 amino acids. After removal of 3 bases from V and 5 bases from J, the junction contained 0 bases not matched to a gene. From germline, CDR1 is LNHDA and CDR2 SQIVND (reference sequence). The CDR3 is CASSMGQGNEKLFF. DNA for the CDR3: TGTGCCAGTAGTATGGGACAGGGGAATGAAAAACTGTTTTTT.

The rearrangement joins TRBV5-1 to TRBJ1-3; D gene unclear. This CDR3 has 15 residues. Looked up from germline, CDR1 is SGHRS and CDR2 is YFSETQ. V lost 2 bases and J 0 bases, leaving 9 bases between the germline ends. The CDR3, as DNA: TGCGCCAGCAGCTTAGACGGCTTCTCTGGAAACACCATATATTTT. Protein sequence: CASSLDGFSGNTIYF.

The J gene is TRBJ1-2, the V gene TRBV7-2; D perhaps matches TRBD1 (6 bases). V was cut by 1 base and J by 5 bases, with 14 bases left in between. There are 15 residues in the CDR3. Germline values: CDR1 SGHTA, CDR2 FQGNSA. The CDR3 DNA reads TGTGCCAGCAGCTTAGATTCGCAGGGGCGATATGGCTACACCTTC. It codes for CASSLDSQGRYGYTF.

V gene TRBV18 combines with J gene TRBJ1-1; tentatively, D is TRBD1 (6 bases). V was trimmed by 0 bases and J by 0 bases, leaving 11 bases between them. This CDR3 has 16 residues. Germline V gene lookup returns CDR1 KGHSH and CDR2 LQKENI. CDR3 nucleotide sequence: TGTGCCAGCTCACCACCGTCAGGGACATTGAACACTGAAGCTTTCTTT. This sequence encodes CASSPPSGTLNTEAFF. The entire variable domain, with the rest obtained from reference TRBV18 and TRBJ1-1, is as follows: NAGVMQNPRHLVRRRGQEARLRCSPMKGHSHVYWYRQLPEEGLKFMVYLQKENIIDESGMPKERFSAEFPKEGPSILRIQQVVRGDSAAYFCASSPPSGTLNTEAFFGQGTRLTVV.

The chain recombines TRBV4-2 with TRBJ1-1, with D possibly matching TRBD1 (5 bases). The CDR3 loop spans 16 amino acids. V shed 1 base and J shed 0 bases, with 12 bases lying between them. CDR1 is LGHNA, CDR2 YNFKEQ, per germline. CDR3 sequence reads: CASSQVNRRMNTEAFF. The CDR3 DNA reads TGTGCCAGCAGCCAAGTGAACAGGAGAATGAACACTGAAGCTTTCTTT.

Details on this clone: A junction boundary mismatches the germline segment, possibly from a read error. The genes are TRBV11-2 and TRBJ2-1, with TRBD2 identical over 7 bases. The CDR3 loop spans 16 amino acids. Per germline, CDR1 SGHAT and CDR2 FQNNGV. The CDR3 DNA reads TGTGCCAGCAGCATAGAAGCGGGGAGCTCCTACAATGAGCAGTTCTTC. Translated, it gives CASSIEAGSSYNEQFF. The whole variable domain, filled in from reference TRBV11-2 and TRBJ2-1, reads EAGVAQSPRYKIIEKRQSVAFWCNPISGHATLYWYQQILGQGPKLLIQFQNNGVVDDSQLPKDRFSAERLKGVDSTLKIQPAKLEDSAVYLCASSIEAGSSYNEQFFGPGTRLTVL.

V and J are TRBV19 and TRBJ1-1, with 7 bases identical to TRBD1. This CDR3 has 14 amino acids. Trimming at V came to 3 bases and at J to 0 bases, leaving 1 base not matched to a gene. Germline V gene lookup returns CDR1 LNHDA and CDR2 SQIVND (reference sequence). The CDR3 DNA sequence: TGTGCCAGTAGTATGACAGGGATGAACACTGAAGCTTTCTTT. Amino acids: CASSMTGMNTEAFF.

CDR3 sequence: CASSQVSGYGNSPLHF. In DNA, the CDR3 is TGTGCCAGCAGCCAAGTTTCAGGGTATGGTAATTCACCCCTCCACTTT. This rearrangement joins TRBV3-1 (or the pseudogene TRBV3-2) to TRBJ1-6; possible D gene TRBD1, 5 bases. Per the germline V gene, CDR1 is LGHDT and CDR2 is YNNKEL (reference sequence). Trimming took 1 base from V and 6 from J, leaving 13 bases between them. CDR3 length: 16 residues.